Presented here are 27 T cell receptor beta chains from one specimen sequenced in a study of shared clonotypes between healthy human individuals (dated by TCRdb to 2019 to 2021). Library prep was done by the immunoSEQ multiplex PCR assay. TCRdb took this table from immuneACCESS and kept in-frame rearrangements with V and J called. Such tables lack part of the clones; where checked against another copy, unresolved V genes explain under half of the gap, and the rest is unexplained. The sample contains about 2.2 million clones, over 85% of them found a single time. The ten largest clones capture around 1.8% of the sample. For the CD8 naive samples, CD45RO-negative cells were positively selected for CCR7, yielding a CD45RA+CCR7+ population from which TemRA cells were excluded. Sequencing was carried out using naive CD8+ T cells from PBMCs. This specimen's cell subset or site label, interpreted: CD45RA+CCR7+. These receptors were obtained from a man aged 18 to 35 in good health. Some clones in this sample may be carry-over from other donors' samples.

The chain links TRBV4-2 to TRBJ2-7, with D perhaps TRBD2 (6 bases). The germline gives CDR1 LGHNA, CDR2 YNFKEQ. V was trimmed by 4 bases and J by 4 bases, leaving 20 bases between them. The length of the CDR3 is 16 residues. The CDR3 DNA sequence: TGTGCCAGCAGCCCCACAATTGCTAGCGACAGTTACGAGCAGTACTTC. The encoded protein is CASSPTIASDSYEQYF.

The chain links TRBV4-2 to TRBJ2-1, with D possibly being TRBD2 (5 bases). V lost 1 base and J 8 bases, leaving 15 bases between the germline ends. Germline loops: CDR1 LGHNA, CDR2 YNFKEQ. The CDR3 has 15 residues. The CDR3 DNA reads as TGTGCCAGCAGCCAAGGGGGATGGGTCGGGGATGAGCAGTTCTTC. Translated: CASSQGGWVGDEQFF.

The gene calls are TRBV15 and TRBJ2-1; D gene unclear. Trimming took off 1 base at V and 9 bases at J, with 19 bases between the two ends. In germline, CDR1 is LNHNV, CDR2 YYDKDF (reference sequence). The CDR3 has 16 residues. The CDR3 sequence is CATSRGGRTAASEQFF. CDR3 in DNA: TGTGCCACCAGCAGAGGGGGAAGGACCGCCGCGAGTGAGCAGTTCTTC.

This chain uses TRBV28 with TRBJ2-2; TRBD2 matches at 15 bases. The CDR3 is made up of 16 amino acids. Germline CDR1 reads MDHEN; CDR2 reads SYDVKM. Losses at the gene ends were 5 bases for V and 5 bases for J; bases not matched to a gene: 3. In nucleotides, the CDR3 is TGTGCCAGCAGTGGACTAGCGGGAGGGCTAACCGGGGAGCTGTTTTTT. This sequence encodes CASSGLAGGLTGELFF.

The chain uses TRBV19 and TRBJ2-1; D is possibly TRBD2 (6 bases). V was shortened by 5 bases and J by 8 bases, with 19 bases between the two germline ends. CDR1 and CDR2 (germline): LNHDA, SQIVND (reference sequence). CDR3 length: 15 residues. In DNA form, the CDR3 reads TGTGCCAGTAGTGTACCGGGAGTTTTGTTAGATGAGCAGTTCTTC. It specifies CASSVPGVLLDEQFF.

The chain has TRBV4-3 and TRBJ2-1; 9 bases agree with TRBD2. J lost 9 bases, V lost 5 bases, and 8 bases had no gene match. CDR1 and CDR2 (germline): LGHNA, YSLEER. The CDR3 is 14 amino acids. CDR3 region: CASSAGTSFGEQFF. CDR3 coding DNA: TGCGCCAGCAGCGCCGGGACTAGCTTCGGTGAGCAGTTCTTC.

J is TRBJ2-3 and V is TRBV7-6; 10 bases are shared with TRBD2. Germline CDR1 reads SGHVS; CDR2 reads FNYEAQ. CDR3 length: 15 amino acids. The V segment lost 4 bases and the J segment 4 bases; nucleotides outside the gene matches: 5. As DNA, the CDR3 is TGTGCCAGCAGCTCTAGCGGGAGAATCTCAGATACGCAGTATTTT. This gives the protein CASSSSGRISDTQYF.

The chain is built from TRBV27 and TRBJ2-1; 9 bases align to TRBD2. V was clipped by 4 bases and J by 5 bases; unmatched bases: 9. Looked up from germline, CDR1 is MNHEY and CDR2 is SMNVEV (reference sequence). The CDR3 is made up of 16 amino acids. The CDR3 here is CASSSIWREGNNEQFF. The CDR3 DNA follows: TGTGCCAGCAGTTCCATCTGGCGGGAGGGCAACAATGAGCAGTTCTTC.

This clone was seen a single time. CDR3 nucleotides: TGTGCCAGCTGGGGGGTAGAAGCTTTCTTT. Its protein is CASWGVEAFF. The chain has TRBV6-1 and TRBJ1-1, with D possibly TRBD1 on 5 matching bases. The CDR3 consists of 10 residues. V dropped 8 bases and J dropped 8 bases, with 9 bases sitting between them. CDR1 MNHNS and CDR2 SASEGT come from the germline V gene.

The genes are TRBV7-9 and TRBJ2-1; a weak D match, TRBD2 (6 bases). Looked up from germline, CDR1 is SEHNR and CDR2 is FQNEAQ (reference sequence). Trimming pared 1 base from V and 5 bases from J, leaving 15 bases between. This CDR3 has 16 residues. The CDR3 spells CASSLVVAGNHNEQFF. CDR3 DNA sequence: TGTGCCAGCAGCTTAGTTGTGGCGGGGAACCACAATGAGCAGTTCTTC. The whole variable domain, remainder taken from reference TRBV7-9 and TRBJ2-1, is DTGVSQNPRHKITKRGQNVTFRCDPISEHNRLYWYRQTLGQGPEFLTYFQNEAQLEKSRLLSDRFSAERPKGSFSTLEIQRTEQGDSAMYLCASSLVVAGNHNEQFFGPGTRLTVL.

In nucleotides, the CDR3 is TGCGCCAGCAGTGGAGGGTCGGGAGCTAGGGATACGCAGTATTTT. Amino acid sequence: CASSGGSGARDTQYF. The rearrangement uses TRBV10-1 and TRBJ2-3, with D tentatively TRBD2 (6 bases). This CDR3 region has 15 residues. The germline CDR1 and CDR2 sequences are WNHNN and SYGVQD (reference sequence). The V end was cut by 4 bases, the J end by 6 bases, with 17 bases between.

CDR3 residues: CASSFTSTEAFF. The CDR3 bases are TGTGCCAGCAGCTTCACAAGCACTGAAGCTTTCTTT. The chain employs TRBV11-2 and TRBJ1-1; D gene uncertain. Germline CDR1 reads SGHAT; CDR2 reads FQNNGV. V gave up 3 bases and J gave up 4 bases, with 6 bases separating them. This CDR3 is 12 amino acids long.

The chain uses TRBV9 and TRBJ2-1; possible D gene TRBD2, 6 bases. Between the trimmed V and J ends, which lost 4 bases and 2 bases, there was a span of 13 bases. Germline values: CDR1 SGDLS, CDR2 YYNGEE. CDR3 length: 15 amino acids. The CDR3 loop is CASSFGTGTYNEQFF. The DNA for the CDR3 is TGTGCCAGCAGCTTTGGGACTGGCACCTACAATGAGCAGTTCTTC.

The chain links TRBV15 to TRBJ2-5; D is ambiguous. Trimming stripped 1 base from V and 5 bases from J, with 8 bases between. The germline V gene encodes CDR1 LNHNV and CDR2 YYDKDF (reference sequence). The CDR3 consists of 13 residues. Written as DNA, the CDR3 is TGTGCCACCAGCAGAGTTGACGTCGAGACCCAGTACTTC. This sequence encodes CATSRVDVETQYF.

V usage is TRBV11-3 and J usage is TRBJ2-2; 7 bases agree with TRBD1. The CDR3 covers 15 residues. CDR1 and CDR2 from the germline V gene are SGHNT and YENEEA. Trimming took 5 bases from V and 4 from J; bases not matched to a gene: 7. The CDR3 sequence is CASSKDRASTGELFF. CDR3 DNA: TGTGCCAGCAGCAAAGACAGGGCTTCCACCGGGGAGCTGTTTTTT.

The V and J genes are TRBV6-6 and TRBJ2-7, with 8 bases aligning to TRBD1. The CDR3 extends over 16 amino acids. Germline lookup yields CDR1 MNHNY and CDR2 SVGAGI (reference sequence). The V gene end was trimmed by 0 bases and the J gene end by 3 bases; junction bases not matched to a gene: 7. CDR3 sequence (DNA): TGTGCCAGCAGTTACTCAAGGGACAGGCTATACTACGAGCAGTACTTC. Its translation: CASSYSRDRLYYEQYF.

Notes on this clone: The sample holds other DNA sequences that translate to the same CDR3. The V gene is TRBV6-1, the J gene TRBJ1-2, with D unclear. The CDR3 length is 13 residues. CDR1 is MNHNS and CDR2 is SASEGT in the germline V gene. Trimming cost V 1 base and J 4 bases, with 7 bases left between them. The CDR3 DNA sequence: TGTGCCAGCAGTGAAGGGCGGGGCTATGGCTACACCTTC. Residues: CASSEGRGYGYTF.

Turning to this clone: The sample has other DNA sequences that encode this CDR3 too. The DNA of the CDR3 is TGCGCCAGCAGCTTGGCCGGGGGGAACACTGAAGCTTTCTTT. Encoded protein: CASSLAGGNTEAFF. This chain connects TRBV5-1 to TRBJ1-1, with D tentatively TRBD1 (5 bases). Germline values: CDR1 SGHRS, CDR2 YFSETQ. Trimming pared 0 bases from V and 1 base from J, leaving 7 bases between. The CDR3 is 14 amino acids.

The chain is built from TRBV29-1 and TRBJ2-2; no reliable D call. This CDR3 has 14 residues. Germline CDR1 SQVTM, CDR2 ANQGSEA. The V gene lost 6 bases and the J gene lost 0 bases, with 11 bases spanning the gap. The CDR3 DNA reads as TGCAGCGTCTACGGCGGAGCGAACACCGGGGAGCTGTTTTTT. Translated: CSVYGGANTGELFF.

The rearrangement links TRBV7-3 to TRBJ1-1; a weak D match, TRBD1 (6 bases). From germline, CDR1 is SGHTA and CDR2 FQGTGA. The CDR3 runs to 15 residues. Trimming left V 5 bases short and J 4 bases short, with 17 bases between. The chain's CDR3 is CASSATHRDGTEAFF. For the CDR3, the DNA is TGTGCCAGCAGCGCCACCCACAGGGACGGCACTGAAGCTTTCTTT.

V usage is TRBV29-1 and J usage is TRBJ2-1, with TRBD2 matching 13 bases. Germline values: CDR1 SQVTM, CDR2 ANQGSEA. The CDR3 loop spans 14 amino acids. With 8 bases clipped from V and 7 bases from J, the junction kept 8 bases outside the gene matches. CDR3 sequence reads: CSFGLAGVGNEQFF. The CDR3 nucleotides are TGCAGCTTCGGACTAGCGGGGGTTGGGAATGAGCAGTTCTTC.

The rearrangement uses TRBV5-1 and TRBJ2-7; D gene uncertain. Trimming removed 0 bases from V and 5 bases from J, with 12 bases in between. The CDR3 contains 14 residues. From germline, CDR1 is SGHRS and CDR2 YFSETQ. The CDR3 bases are TGCGCCAGCAGCTTGGCGGTTGGTAATGACGAGCAGTACTTC. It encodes CASSLAVGNDEQYF.

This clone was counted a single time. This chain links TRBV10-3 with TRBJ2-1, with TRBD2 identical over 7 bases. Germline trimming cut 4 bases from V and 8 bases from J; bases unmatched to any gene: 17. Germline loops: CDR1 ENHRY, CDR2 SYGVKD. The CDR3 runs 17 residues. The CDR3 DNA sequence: TGTGCCATCAGTGGGCCGACTAGCCCCGACCCGATCGATGAGCAGTTCTTC. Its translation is CAISGPTSPDPIDEQFF.

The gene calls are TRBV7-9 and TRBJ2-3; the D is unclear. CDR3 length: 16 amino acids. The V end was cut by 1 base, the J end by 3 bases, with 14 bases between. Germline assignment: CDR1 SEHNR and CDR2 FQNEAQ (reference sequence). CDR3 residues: CASSLVVRKGTDTQYF. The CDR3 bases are TGTGCCAGCAGCTTAGTTGTCCGTAAAGGAACAGATACGCAGTATTTT.

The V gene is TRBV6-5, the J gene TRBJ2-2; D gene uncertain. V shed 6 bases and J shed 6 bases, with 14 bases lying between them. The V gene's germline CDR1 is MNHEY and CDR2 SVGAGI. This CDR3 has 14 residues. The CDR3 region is CASSPTNIAGELFF. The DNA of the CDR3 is TGTGCCAGCAGCCCTACTAATATAGCCGGGGAGCTGTTTTTT.

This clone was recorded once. In nucleotides, the CDR3 is TGCGCCAGCAGCAGCGGGGGTTCCTCCTACAATGAGCAGTTCTTC. Amino acid sequence: CASSSGGSSYNEQFF. This sequence joins TRBV4-3 and TRBJ2-1; 8 nucleotides match TRBD2. The CDR3 has 15 residues. CDR1 is LGHNA and CDR2 is YSLEER in the germline V gene. V gave up 5 bases and J gave up 0 bases; unmatched junction bases: 3.

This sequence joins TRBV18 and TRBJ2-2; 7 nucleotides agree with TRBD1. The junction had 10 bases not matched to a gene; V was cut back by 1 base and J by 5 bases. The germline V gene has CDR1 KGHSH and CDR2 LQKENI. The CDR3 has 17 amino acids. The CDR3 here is CASSPRHTGVRTGELFF. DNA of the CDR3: TGTGCCAGCTCACCACGACACACAGGGGTTCGGACCGGGGAGCTGTTTTTT.